This TCR beta chain is drawn from a study of shared clonotypes between healthy human individuals. The DNA input per sorted-subset replicate PCR was 150 to 200 ng, corresponding to some 30,000 T cell genomes. Under the authors' procedure: Filtering differed because ImmunoSEQ produced junction-only sequences that carried no quality scores. Assay: immunoSEQ multiplex PCR; the TCRdb copy retains only in-frame clones and omits some. The V and J calls and the clone size are those of that table, but D and trimming were determined from the DNA. The data contain more than 2,000,000 clones, more than 80% of them seen just once; the ten biggest clones take up roughly 0.36%. Study findings and constraints: It was only blood that was sampled, and tissue repertoires likely differ. Among the subsets, naive ones generally showed larger estimated richness than memory ones.

The CDR3 loop spans 14 amino acids. CDR1 and CDR2 from the germline V gene are SEHNR and FQNEAQ (reference sequence). Germline trimming cut 3 bases from V and 5 bases from J; bases unmatched to any gene: 3. For this clone: Its target is not known.

The sequence derives from a man aged 18-30 years in good health. Some clones in this sample may be carry-over from other donors' samples. The sequenced material came from naive CD4+ T cells from PBMCs. As to subset: CD45RA+ positively selected. The genes are TRBV7-9 and TRBJ2-7, with 11 bases aligning to TRBD2. The CDR3 sequence is CASSFSGRANEQYF. The CDR3 DNA is TGTGCCAGCAGCTTTAGCGGGAGGGCCAACGAGCAGTACTTC.